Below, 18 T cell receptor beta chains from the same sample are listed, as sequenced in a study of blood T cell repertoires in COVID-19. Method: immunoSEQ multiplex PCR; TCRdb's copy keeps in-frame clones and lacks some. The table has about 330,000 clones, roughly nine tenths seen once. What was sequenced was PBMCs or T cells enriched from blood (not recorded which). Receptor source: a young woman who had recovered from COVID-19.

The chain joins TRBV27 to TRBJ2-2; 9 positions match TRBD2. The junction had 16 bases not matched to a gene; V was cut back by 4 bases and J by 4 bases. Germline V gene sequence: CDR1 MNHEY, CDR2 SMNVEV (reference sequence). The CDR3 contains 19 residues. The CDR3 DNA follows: TGTGCCAGCAGTTCGTACGGGGCTAGCGGGGCCACCACCACCGGGGAGCTGTTTTTT. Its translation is CASSSYGASGATTTGELFF.

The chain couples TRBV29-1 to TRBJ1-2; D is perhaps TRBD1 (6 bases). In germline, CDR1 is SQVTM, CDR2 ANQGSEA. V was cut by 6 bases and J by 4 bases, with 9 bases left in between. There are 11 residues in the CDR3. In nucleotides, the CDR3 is TGCAGCGTCGGACAGATCTATGGCTACACCTTC. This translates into CSVGQIYGYTF.

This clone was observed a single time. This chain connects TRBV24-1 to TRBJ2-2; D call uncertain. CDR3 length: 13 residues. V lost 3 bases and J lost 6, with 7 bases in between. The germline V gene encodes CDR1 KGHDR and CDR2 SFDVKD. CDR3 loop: CATSDPTSGELFF. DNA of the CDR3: TGTGCCACCAGTGATCCAACTTCCGGGGAGCTGTTTTTT.

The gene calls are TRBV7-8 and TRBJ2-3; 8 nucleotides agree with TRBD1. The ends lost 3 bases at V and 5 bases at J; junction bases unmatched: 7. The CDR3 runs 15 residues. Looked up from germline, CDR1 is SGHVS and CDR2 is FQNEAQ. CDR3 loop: CASSLGRGRRDTQYF. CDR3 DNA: TGTGCCAGCAGCTTGGGCAGGGGGCGCAGAGATACGCAGTATTTT.

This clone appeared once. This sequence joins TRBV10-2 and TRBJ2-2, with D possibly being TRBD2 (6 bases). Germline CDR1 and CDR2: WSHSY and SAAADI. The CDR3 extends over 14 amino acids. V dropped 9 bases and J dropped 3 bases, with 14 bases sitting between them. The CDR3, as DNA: TGCGCCAGTAAGGGACTGGGGGACACCGGGGAGCTGTTTTTT. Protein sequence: CASKGLGDTGELFF.

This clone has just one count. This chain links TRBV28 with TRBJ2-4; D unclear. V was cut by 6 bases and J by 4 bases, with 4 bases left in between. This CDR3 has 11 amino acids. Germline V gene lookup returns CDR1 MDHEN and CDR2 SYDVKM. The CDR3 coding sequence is TGTGCCAGCAGCCAGAAAAACATTCAGTACTTC. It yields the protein CASSQKNIQYF. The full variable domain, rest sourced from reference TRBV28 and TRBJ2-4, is DVKVTQSSRYLVKRTGEKVFLECVQDMDHENMFWYRQDPGLGLRLIYFSYDVKMKEKGDIPEGYSVSREKKERFSLILESASTNQTSMYLCASSQKNIQYFGAGTRLSVL.

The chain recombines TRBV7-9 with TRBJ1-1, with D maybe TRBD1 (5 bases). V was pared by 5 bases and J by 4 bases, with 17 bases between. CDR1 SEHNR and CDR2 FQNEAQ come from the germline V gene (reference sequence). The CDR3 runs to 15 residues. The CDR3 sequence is CASSLPDRGFTEAFF. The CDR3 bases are TGTGCCAGCAGCCTACCCGACAGAGGATTCACTGAAGCTTTCTTT.

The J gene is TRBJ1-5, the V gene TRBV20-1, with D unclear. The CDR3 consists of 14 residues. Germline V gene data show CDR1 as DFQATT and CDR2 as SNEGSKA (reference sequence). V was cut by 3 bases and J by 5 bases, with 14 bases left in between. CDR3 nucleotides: TGCAGTGCTAGTACCAGTTCGGGGTATCAGCCCCAGCATTTT. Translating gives CSASTSSGYQPQHF.

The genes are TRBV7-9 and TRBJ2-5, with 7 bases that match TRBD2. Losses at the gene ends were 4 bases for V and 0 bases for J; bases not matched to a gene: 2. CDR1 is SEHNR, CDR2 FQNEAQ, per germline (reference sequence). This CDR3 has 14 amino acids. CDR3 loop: CASSSGLNQETQYF. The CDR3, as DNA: TGTGCCAGCAGCTCGGGACTAAACCAAGAGACCCAGTACTTC.

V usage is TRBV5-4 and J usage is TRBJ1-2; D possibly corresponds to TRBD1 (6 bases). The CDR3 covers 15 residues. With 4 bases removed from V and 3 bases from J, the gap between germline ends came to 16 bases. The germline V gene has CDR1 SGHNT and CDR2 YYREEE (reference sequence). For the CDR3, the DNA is TGTGCCAGCAGCGCAGACAGGCGATTTGACTATGGCTACACCTTC. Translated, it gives CASSADRRFDYGYTF.

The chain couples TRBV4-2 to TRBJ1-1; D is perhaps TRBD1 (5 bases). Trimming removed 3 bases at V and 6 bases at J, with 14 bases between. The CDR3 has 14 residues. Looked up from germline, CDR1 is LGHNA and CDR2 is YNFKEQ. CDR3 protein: CASSQDPGYAEAFF. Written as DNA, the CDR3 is TGTGCCAGCAGCCAGGACCCAGGGTACGCTGAAGCTTTCTTT.

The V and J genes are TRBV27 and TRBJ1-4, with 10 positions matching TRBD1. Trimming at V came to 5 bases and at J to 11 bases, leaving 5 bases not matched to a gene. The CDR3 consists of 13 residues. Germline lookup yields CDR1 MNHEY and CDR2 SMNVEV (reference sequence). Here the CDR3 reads CASSEAGQGKLFF. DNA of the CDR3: TGTGCCAGCAGTGAAGCGGGACAGGGGAAACTGTTTTTT.

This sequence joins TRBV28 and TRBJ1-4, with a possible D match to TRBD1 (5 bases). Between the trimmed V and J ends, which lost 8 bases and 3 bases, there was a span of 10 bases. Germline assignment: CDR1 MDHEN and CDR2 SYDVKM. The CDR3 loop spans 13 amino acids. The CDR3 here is CASGGGANEKLFF. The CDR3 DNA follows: TGTGCCAGCGGTGGGGGGGCTAATGAAAAACTGTTTTTT.

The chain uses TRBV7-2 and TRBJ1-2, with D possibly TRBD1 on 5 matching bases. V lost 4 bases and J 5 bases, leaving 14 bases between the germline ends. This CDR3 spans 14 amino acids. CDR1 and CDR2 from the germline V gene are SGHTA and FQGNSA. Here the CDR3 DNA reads TGTGCCAGCAGCTCCGGCAGGGTCCCTTATGGCTACACCTTC. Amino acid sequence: CASSSGRVPYGYTF.

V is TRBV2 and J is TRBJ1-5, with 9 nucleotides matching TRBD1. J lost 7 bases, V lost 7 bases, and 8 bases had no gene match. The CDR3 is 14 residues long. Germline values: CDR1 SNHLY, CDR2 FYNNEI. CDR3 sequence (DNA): TGTGCCAGCACAATTGGACAGGGGCAACAGCCCCAGCATTTT. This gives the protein CASTIGQGQQPQHF.

In nucleotides, the CDR3 is TGTGCCAGCAGCTCCGGGACAGGGGGCGAGACCCAGTACTTC. Amino acids: CASSSGTGGETQYF. The chain uses TRBV5-6 and TRBJ2-5; 12 bases line up with TRBD1. The V gene's germline CDR1 is SGHDT and CDR2 YYEEEE. The CDR3 runs to 14 residues. V was clipped by 3 bases and J by 5 bases; unmatched bases: 2.

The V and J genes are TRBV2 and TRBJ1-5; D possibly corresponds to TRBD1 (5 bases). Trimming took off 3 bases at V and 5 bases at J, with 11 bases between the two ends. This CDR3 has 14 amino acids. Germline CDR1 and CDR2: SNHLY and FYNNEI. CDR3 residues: CASSDRDPDQPQHF. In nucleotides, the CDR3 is TGTGCCAGCAGTGACAGGGATCCAGATCAGCCCCAGCATTTT.

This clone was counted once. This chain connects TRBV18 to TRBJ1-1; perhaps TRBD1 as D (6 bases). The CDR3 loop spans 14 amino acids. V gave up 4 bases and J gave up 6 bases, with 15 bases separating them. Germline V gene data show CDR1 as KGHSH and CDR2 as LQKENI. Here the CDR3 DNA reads TGTGCCAGCTCACAAAGGGGGGGGGCCGCTGAAGCTTTCTTT. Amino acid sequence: CASSQRGGAAEAFF.